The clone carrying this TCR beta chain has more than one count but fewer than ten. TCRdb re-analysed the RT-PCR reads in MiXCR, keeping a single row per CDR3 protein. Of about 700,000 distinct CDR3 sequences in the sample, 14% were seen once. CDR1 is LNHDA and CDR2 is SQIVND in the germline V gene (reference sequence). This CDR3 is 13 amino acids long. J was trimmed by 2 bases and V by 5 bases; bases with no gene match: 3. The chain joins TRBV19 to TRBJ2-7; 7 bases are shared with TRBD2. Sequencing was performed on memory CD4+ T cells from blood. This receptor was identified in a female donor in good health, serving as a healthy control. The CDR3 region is CASSASGTYEQYF. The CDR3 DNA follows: TGTGCCAGTAGTGCTAGCGGAACCTACGAGCAGTACTTC.